This entry lists 7 T cell receptor beta chains sequenced from one sample in a study of cytomegalovirus exposure and HLA in healthy donors. The PCR contained 60 Vbeta and 13 Jbeta primers. TCRdb's table, derived via immunoSEQ multiplex PCR, lists solely in-frame clones and lacks some. This sample has about 150,000 clones, with approximately 79% found just once. Material for sequencing was PBMCs. The receptor source for this set is a man in his fifties or sixties in good health and CMV-seropositive.

This sequence joins TRBV30 and TRBJ1-2, with D perhaps matching TRBD1 (6 bases). The CDR3 has 13 residues. The V end was cut by 1 base, the J end by 11 bases, with 17 bases between. Germline assignment: CDR1 GTSNPN and CDR2 SVGIG (reference sequence). The CDR3 region has the DNA TGTGCCTGGAGTGGGGGGGGTCCCACAGGGTACACCTTC. This sequence encodes CAWSGGGPTGYTF.

V and J are TRBV5-1 and TRBJ2-1; TRBD2 matches at 10 bases. Germline CDR1 reads SGHRS; CDR2 reads YFSETQ. This CDR3 comprises 15 residues. V lost 3 bases, J lost 7 bases, and 7 bases stayed unmatched. In DNA form, the CDR3 reads TGCGCCAGCAGCTGGTCTAGCGGGAGTGGTAATGAGCAGTTCTTC. This sequence encodes CASSWSSGSGNEQFF.

The V gene is TRBV2, the J gene TRBJ2-7; 7 bases align to TRBD1. V gave up 6 bases and J gave up 5 bases; unmatched junction bases: 7. This CDR3 contains 13 residues. Germline CDR1 and CDR2: SNHLY and FYNNEI. CDR3 coding DNA: TGTGCCAGCAGCAAGACAGGGATCCACGAGCAGTACTTC. Protein: CASSKTGIHEQYF.

A single count supports this clone. This chain links TRBV6-5 with TRBJ2-5, with 8 bases identical to TRBD1. Germline V CDR1 and CDR2: MNHEY, SVGAGI. The V segment lost 6 bases and the J segment 3 bases; nucleotides outside the gene matches: 9. The CDR3 extends over 15 amino acids. Here the CDR3 reads CASSRDLDREETQYF. The CDR3, as DNA: TGTGCCAGCAGCCGCGACCTGGACAGGGAAGAGACCCAGTACTTC.

This clone was seen only once. The chain is built from TRBV19 and TRBJ1-1; 9 bases line up with TRBD1. The CDR3 is made up of 17 amino acids. Trimming cost V 4 bases and J 5 bases; bases outside gene matches: 14. CDR1 is LNHDA, CDR2 SQIVND, per germline (reference sequence). This chain's CDR3 is CASSRTGVGVLGTEAFF. The DNA for the CDR3 is TGTGCCAGTAGTAGGACAGGGGTGGGCGTCTTGGGTACTGAAGCTTTCTTT.

CDR3: CASSTIAGVLAEQYF. The CDR3 nucleotides are TGTGCCAGTAGTACTATAGCGGGAGTTCTCGCCGAGCAGTACTTC. The rearrangement joins TRBV19 to TRBJ2-7; 9 bases line up with TRBD2. The germline gives CDR1 LNHDA, CDR2 SQIVND (reference sequence). The CDR3 runs 15 residues. J was trimmed by 6 bases and V by 4 bases; bases with no gene match: 10.

The gene calls are TRBV27 and TRBJ2-3; 8 bases fit TRBD2. The CDR3 sequence is 16 residues long. V was clipped by 4 bases and J by 0 bases; unmatched bases: 6. Per germline, CDR1 MNHEY and CDR2 SMNVEV (reference sequence). The CDR3 reads CASSSPSGSSTDTQYF. The CDR3 nucleotides are TGTGCCAGCAGTTCACCTAGCGGGTCTAGCACAGATACGCAGTATTTT.